The T cell receptor (beta chain) described here comes from a study of shared clonotypes between healthy human individuals. The study, taken as a whole, reports: Naive CD4 clonotype sharing across a few donors was 4% to 5.5%.

Germline loops: CDR1 LNHDA, CDR2 SQIVND (reference sequence). The CDR3 is 12 amino acids. In regard to this clone: The target antigen is unknown. The junction shows a germline mismatch at one end, possibly a read error.

Sorted-subset replicate PCR reactions were performed with approximately 0.2 ug DNA, corresponding to tens of thousands of T cell genomes. TCRdb keeps only in-frame clones here, not all; method: immunoSEQ multiplex PCR. Of 2 million to 3 million clones listed, roughly 93% are singletons. V and J are TRBV19 and TRBJ1-2; D gene unclear. The clonotype comes from a man aged 18 to 35 in good health. Some clones in this sample may be carry-over from other donors' samples. The source material was naive CD4+ T cells from PBMCs. Subset reported: CD45RA+ positively selected. The CDR3 DNA is TGTGCCAGTAGTCCGTCTAAGTATGGCTACACCTTC. Translating gives CASSPSKYGYTF.